This T cell receptor (beta chain) was identified in a study of T cell repertoires in cytomegalovirus infection. Study in general: Recently identified HLA-C-restricted and well-studied HLA-B-restricted CMV epitopes were used. Public TCR beta signatures indicated both CMV infection and matching HLA type. Study results and limitations: Cumulative public TCR beta family frequency identified carriers of CMV plus the relevant HLA. Dominant in the ex vivo response were TCR beta clonotypes restricted by HLA-C and specific for CMV.

TCRdb processed the reads anew with MiXCR; each CDR3 protein has one entry. The profile covers 600,000 to 700,000 distinct CDR3 sequences, with roughly a third appearing a single time and about 20% taken by the ten largest. With 1 base removed from V and 5 bases from J, the gap between germline ends came to 12 bases. The germline V gene has CDR1 SGHTA and CDR2 FQGNSA. This CDR3 has 15 residues. This clonotype was seen a few times. Its antigen is undetermined. Sequencing used cultured PBMCs, obtained from culture after CMV antigen stimulation. This TCR derives from a human donor in good health (CMV status not recorded). Some clones in this sample may be carry-over from other donors' samples. The chain combines TRBV7-2 with TRBJ2-4; TRBD2 might be the D (5 bases). The CDR3 DNA is TGTGCCAGCAGCTTAGTTTGGGGAGTTGAAAACATTCAGTACTTC. It encodes CASSLVWGVENIQYF.